The sequence of this T cell receptor beta chain was determined in a study of patients and donors after allogeneic stem cell transplantation. CDR1 is SGHRS and CDR2 is YFSETQ in the germline V gene. Trimming took off 0 bases at V and 2 bases at J, with 9 bases between the two ends. The CDR3 consists of 16 residues. Each CDR3 protein is one row after TCRdb ran MiXCR on the RT-PCR reads. The profile shows some 880,000 distinct CDR3 sequences, more than 15% of them singletons. What was sequenced was blood, either unsorted or a sorted T cell fraction (not recorded which). The sequence was obtained from a human donor who was either an allogeneic HSCT recipient or a stem cell or donor lymphocyte infusion donor (not recorded which). It is not recorded whose cells these are; they may come from a transplant donor. This sequence joins TRBV5-1 and TRBJ2-6, with no clear D. The CDR3 bases are TGCGCCAGCAGCTTGGAAGCGCAGACTGGGGCCAACGTCCTGACTTTC. Translating it yields CASSLEAQTGANVLTF.